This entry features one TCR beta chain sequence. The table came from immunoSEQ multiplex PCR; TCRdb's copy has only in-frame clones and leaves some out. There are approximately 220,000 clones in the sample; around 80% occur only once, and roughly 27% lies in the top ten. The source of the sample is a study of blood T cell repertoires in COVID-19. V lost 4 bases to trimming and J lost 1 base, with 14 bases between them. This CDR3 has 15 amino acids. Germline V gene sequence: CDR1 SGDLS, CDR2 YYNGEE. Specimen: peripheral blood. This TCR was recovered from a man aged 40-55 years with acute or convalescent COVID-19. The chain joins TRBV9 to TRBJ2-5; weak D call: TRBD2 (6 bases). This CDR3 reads CASSPRAEGQETQYF. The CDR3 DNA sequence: TGTGCCAGCAGCCCGCGAGCGGAGGGCCAAGAGACCCAGTACTTC.